A single TCR beta chain is shown here with its context. Its binding antigen is unknown. Nothing much larger sits one base from this clone, and base qualities are not available. The CDR3 regions of human TCRbeta chains were analyzed by immunosequencing. Turning to the authors' computational methods: TCRs in the repertoires were compared against a reference library of SARS-CoV-2-specific TCRs that had been generated with the MIRA antigen-specificity platform. Breadth meant the fraction of unique TCRs that were SARS-CoV-2-associated, whereas depth meant the fraction of total T cells that were SARS-CoV-2-associated. Each spike-specific TCR was assigned to its reactive spike region and to a CD4 or CD8 class using the MIRA data. Log10-transformed breadth and depth values were compared by one-way ANOVA with Sidak's multiple comparisons tests. The table comes from immuneACCESS by way of TCRdb, which keeps in-frame sequences with V and J called. Part of the clones is missing from these tables; in studies checked, under half for an unresolved V gene and the rest for unknown reasons. The DNA gave D and trimming, while V, J and clone size come from that table. This sample lists 90,000 to 130,000 clones; about 95% were detected once. Of the sample, 2.9% falls within the top ten clones.

The sample comes from a study of T cell responses to AZD1222 COVID-19 vaccine (dated by TCRdb to the early 2020s). Some background on the complete study: A total of approximately 240 trial participants underwent TCR sequencing, of whom about 200 had received two doses of AZD1222 and approximately 26 had received two doses of the MenACWY control vaccine. Enrollment into the trials was organized by age into subgroups of 18-55, 56-69 and 70-plus years, and those subgroups contained about 150, 27 and 61 TCR-sequenced participants, respectively. Overall study outcomes, separate from this receptor: Conclusions about previously exposed vaccinees were limited because only six or seven AZD1222 recipients were SARS-CoV-2 seropositive at baseline. No day 14 peak-response samples were available, so repertoires were characterized only after the peak T cell response. Reportedly, close to half of the unique spike-specific TCRs recognized epitopes lying outside the regions that are mutated in the B.1.351 and B.1.1.7 variants. The whole spike protein was spanned by vaccine-associated CD4 TCRs, and dominant responses were seen in regions 160-218 and 743-854. A significant rise in spike-specific TCR breadth and depth was observed after two AZD1222 doses relative to day 0 and relative to MenACWY recipients. Most participants were white British and females outnumbered males, and the authors suggested that clonal diversity may have been underestimated. In the small 56-69-year group, the increase in depth fell short of significance, most likely because of low power.

Interpreted using the paper, the time point label stands for: about 28 days (+/-7) after the second vaccine dose. AZD1222 recipients with second doses at about 4 weeks or about 12 weeks were pooled, because spike-specific TCR depth and breadth did not differ between schedules. Vaccinee samples came from UK trials COV001 and COV002, including a single-blind randomized controlled phase 2/3 trial of AZD1222 (ChAdOx1 nCoV-19) in healthy adults. Trial participant PBMC samples were collected at day 0 and day 28 after the second dose for TCRbeta chain sequencing. The receptor's source is an adult who received the AZD1222 COVID-19 vaccine. Source: peripheral blood, taken 28 days after the second AZD1222 dose.

The nucleotide sequence is TGTGCCAGCAGTTCCGACTGGGGCAGGGATACGTCTCTCTCTTGGGAGCAGTACTTC. Translated, it gives CASSSDWGRDTSLSWEQYF. Recombination joined TRBV28 with TRBJ2-7; the D segment could be TRBD1, given 5 matching bases. V sheds 4 bases and J sheds 7 bases, leaving 32 bases between their ends. CDR1 MDHEN and CDR2 SYDVKM are derived from the germline V gene. Counted from cysteine to phenylalanine, this CDR3 has 19 amino acids. Of all the DNA, just the CDR3 is kept, 57 bases in frame from base 1.